This TCR beta chain appears in the sequencing data of a study of beta chain features in type 1 diabetes. Study-wide results and caveats: Type 1 diabetes patients had TCRB CDR3s that were shorter (moderately but significantly so) in all four CD4+ subsets.

The sequenced template was cDNA made from the entire isolated RNA. Sequencing used immunoSEQ multiplex PCR; TCRdb keeps in-frame clones, though not all of them. The sample gives about 700,000 clones, 13% of which show up once; 0.022% is in the top ten. With 5 bases clipped from V and 5 bases from J, the junction kept 7 bases outside the gene matches. Germline assignment: CDR1 SEHNR and CDR2 FQNEAQ (reference sequence). This CDR3 contains 15 residues. A remark on this clone: Its antigen is not identified.

The chain carries TRBV7-9 and TRBJ2-2; 8 bases line up with TRBD1. The TCR sequence derives from a man aged 18 to 35 with type 1 diabetes. The source material was naive CD4+ T cells from blood. Here the CDR3 reads CASSQGQVETGELFF. As DNA, the CDR3 is TGTGCCAGCAGCCAGGGACAGGTAGAGACCGGGGAGCTGTTTTTT. The full variable domain, rest sourced from reference TRBV7-9 and TRBJ2-2, is DTGVSQNPRHKITKRGQNVTFRCDPISEHNRLYWYRQTLGQGPEFLTYFQNEAQLEKSRLLSDRFSAERPKGSFSTLEIQRTEQGDSAMYLCASSQGQVETGELFFGEGSRLTVL.